This T cell receptor (beta chain) is from a study of cytomegalovirus exposure and HLA in healthy donors. A multiplex PCR was run with 60 Vbeta primers and 13 Jbeta primers. TCRdb's table, derived via immunoSEQ multiplex PCR, lists solely in-frame clones and lacks some. The table lists 93,000 or so clones, more than 65% of them singletons, with around a tenth in the top ten. This CDR3 region has 15 residues. V shed 3 bases, J shed 3 bases, and the junction held 5 bases outside the gene matches. Germline CDR1 reads KGHSH; CDR2 reads LQKENI. This clone appeared a single time. The chain links TRBV18 to TRBJ1-1; 9 bases agree with TRBD1. This TCR was sampled from a woman between 18 and 29 years old in good health and CMV-seropositive. What was sequenced was PBMCs. The chain's CDR3 is CASSPGQGTDTEAFF. The CDR3 DNA reads TGTGCCAGCTCACCTGGACAGGGGACGGACACTGAAGCTTTCTTT.